This TCR beta chain emerged from a study of blood T cell repertoires in COVID-19. Study at large: Samples taken during acute and convalescent COVID-19 were collected in the United States, Italy and Spain. Sources were T cells, B-cell-depleted T cells, or PBMCs; the material itself was cDNA or gDNA.

Trimming shortened V by 5 bases and J by 6 bases, and 13 bases separated the two germline ends. The germline V gene encodes CDR1 GTSNPN and CDR2 SVGIG (reference sequence). This CDR3 is built from 12 residues. In the source study's methods: Reference gene primer amplification gave nucleated cell count estimates. Using immunoSEQ multiplex PCR, the repertoire was profiled, and TCRdb retains in-frame clones only, with some absent. V and J calls and clone size follow that table, whereas D and trimming were derived from the DNA. The sample includes approximately 67,000 clones, around 93% seen only once; the top ten take 4.8%.

Sequencing input: peripheral blood. The source of this sequence is a woman aged 55-70 years with active COVID-19. The genes are TRBV30 and TRBJ1-1; possibly TRBD1 for D (5 bases). The CDR3 sequence: CAWWRQGSEAFF. CDR3 nucleotides: TGTGCCTGGTGGCGGCAGGGCTCTGAAGCTTTCTTT.